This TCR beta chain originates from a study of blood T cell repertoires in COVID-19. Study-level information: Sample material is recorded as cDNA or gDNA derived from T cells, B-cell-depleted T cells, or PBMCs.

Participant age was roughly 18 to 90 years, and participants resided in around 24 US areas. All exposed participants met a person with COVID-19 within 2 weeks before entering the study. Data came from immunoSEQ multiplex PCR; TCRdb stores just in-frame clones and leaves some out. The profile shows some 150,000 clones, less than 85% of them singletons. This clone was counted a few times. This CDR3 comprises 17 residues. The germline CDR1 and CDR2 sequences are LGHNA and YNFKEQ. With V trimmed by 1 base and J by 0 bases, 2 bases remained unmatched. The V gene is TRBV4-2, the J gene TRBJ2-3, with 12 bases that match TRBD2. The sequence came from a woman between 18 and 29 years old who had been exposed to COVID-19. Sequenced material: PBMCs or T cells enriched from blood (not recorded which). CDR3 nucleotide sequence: TGTGCCAGCAGCCAAGGGACTAGCGGGACTAGCACAGATACGCAGTATTTT. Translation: CASSQGTSGTSTDTQYF.